The entry below gives a single T cell receptor (beta chain) sequence along with its context. The data originate from a study of blood T cells in healthy people across ages. Then a second PCR, running about 6 to 11 cycles, was carried out with a sample-barcoded 5' primer and a J-beta primer mix. MiXCR was run by TCRdb on the 5' RACE reads, yielding one entry per CDR3 protein. The table has over a million distinct CDR3 sequences, under 30% seen once. The V gene lost 4 bases and the J gene lost 4 bases, with 17 bases spanning the gap. Germline V gives CDR1 SGHAT, CDR2 FQNNGV. CDR3 length: 16 residues. Approximately 10 milliliters was the volume of peripheral blood drawn from each donor. The same sample was also used in a study of T cells of mothers and their children. According to that study: A few healthy Caucasian mothers and their six children donated.

The material sequenced was blood. The V call is TRBV11-2, the J call TRBJ1-3; D possibly corresponds to TRBD1 (6 bases). This sequence was found in a girl aged 2 to 9 in good health. The CDR3: CASSSFSGTLGNTIYF. The CDR3 DNA reads TGTGCCAGCAGCTCCTTCTCCGGGACACTAGGAAACACCATATATTTT.